This TCR beta chain was sequenced in a study of a mutant IDH1 vaccine in newly diagnosed glioma. Turning to the study itself: Each patient was administered eight vaccinations, scheduled in weeks 1, 3, 5, 7, 11, 15, 19 and 23. Patients' prior therapy spanned radiotherapy, temozolomide, or both; most underwent both.

The time point here: week 11, during vaccination. What each vaccine dose contained was 300 ug of mutant IDH1 20-mer peptide, accompanied by topical imiquimod. Regarding the study as a whole: Pseudoprogression appears to have had no connection to changes in top peripheral T cell clonotypes.

This clone appeared once. Its antigen is as yet unknown. There are 15 residues in the CDR3. Trimming took 1 base from V and 4 from J, leaving 13 bases between them. CDR1 is MGHDK and CDR2 is SYGVNS in the germline V gene. The data were produced by immunoSEQ multiplex PCR, yet TCRdb's version contains in-frame clones alone and is incomplete. The sample holds about 31,000 clones; around 82% are singletons and the top ten take about 24%. The sample consisted of PBMCs, taken from a glioma patient whose treatment included an IDH1 peptide vaccine. This clonotype was sampled from a man aged 25-45 years with glioma. V is TRBV25-1 and J is TRBJ1-2; tentatively, D is TRBD1 (6 bases). The CDR3 spells CASSEFRGDGYGYTF. The CDR3 region has the DNA TGTGCCAGCAGTGAATTTAGGGGGGATGGCTATGGCTACACCTTC.